This TCR beta chain was captured by sequencing in a study of blood T cell repertoires in COVID-19. Overall study: COVID-19 samples from acute and convalescent phases originated in the United States, Italy and Spain. PBMCs, B-cell-depleted T cells, or T cells were the source of the cDNA or gDNA that made up the material.

In terms of age and location, participants ranged from roughly 18 to 100 years and lived in roughly 22 US areas. Sequencing used immunoSEQ multiplex PCR; TCRdb keeps in-frame clones, though not all of them. Here the sample spans 280,000 or so clones, roughly 89% being singletons. Germline V lookup: CDR1 MDHEN, CDR2 SYDVKM. The CDR3 has 15 amino acids. The germline V and J ends were trimmed by 3 bases and 2 bases, with 12 bases remaining between them. This sequence was found in a woman aged 40 to 55 who had recovered from COVID-19. Sequences were obtained from PBMCs or T cells enriched from blood (not recorded which). V and J are TRBV28 and TRBJ2-3; possibly TRBD2 for D (5 bases). The CDR3 nucleotides are TGTGCCAGCAGTTTTGGCGGCGGGCCCACAGATACGCAGTATTTT. Translated: CASSFGGGPTDTQYF.